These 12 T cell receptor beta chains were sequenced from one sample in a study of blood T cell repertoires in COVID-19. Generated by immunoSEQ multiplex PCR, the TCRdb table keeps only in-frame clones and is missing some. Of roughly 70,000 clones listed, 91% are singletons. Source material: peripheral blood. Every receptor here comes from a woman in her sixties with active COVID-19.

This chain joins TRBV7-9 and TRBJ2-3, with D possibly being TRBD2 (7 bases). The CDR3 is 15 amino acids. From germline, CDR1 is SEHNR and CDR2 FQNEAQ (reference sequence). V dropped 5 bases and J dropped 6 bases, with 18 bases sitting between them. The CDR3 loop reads CASSTLGGPGDTQYF. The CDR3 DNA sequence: TGTGCCAGCAGCACCCTCGGGGGGCCTGGGGATACGCAGTATTTT.

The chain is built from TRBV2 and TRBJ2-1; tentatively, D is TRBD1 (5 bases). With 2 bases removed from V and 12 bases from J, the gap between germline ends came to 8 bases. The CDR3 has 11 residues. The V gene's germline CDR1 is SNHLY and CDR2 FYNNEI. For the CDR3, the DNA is TGTGCCAGCAGTGAATATCAGGGGCAGTTCTTC. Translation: CASSEYQGQFF.

CDR3 in DNA: TGTGCCACAAATAGGGGGGGTGGTGGTTCAGATACGCAGTATTTT. Its translation is CATNRGGGGSDTQYF. This chain connects TRBV28 to TRBJ2-3; D might be TRBD2 (7 bases). This CDR3 contains 15 residues. CDR1 MDHEN and CDR2 SYDVKM come from the germline V gene. The V gene lost 10 bases and the J gene lost 4 bases, with 21 bases spanning the gap.

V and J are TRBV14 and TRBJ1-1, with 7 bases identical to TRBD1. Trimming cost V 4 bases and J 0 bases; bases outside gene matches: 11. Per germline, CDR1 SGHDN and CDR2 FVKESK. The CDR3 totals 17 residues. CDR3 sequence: CASSPWTGGRMNTEAFF. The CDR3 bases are TGTGCCAGCAGCCCCTGGACAGGCGGGCGGATGAACACTGAAGCTTTCTTT.

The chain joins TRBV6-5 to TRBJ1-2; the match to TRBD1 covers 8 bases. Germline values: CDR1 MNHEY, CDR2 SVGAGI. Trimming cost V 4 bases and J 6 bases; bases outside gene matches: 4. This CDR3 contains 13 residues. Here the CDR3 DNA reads TGTGCCAGCAGTTTCGGACAGGGAAATGGCTACACCTTC. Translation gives CASSFGQGNGYTF.

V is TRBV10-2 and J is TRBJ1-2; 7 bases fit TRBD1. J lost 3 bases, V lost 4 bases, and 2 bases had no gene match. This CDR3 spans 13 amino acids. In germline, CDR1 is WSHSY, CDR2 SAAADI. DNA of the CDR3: TGCGCCAGCAGTGCAGACAGGGACTATGGCTACACCTTC. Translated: CASSADRDYGYTF.

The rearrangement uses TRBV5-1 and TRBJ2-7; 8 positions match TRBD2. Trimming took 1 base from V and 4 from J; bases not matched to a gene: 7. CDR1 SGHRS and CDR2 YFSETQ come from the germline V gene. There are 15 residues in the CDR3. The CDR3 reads CASSLMAGGVYEQYF. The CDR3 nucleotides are TGCGCCAGCAGCTTGATGGCGGGAGGCGTTTACGAGCAGTACTTC.

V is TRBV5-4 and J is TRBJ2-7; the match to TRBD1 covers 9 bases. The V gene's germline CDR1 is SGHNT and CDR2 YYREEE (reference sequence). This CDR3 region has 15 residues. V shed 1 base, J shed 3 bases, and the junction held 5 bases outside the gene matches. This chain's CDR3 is CASSLRTGVRYEQYF. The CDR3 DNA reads TGTGCCAGCAGCTTGAGGACAGGGGTCCGCTACGAGCAGTACTTC.

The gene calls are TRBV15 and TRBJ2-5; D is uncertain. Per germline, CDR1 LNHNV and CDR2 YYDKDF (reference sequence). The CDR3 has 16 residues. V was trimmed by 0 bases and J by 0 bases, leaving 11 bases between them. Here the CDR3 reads CATSRDPQLYQETQYF. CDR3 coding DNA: TGTGCCACCAGCAGAGATCCACAGCTGTACCAAGAGACCCAGTACTTC.

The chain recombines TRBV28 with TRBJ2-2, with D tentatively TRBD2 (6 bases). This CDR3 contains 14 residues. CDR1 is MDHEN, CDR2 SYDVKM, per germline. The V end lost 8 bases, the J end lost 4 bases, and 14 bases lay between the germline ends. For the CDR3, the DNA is TGTGCCAGCCGTCCCGGGGGACTCACCGGGGAGCTGTTTTTT. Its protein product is CASRPGGLTGELFF.

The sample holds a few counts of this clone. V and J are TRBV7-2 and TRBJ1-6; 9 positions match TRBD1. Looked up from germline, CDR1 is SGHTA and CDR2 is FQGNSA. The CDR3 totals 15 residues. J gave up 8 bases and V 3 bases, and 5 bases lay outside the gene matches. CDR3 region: CASSFGGTGHSPLHF. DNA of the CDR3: TGTGCCAGCAGCTTCGGGGGGACAGGGCATTCACCCCTCCACTTT.

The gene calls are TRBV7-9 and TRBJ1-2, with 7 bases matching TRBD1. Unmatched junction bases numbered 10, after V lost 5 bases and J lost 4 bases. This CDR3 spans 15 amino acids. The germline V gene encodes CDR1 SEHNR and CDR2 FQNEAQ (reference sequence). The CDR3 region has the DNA TGTGCCAGCAGCGTACAGGGGCCGATTTCCTATGGCTACACCTTC. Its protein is CASSVQGPISYGYTF.